Below are 22 T cell receptor beta chains sequenced from a single sample in a study of T-cell memory formation after mild COVID-19. TCRdb passed the 5' RACE reads through MiXCR, listing each CDR3 protein once. The sample holds about 400,000 distinct CDR3 sequences, 16% seen once. The sample comprised PBMCs or a T cell subset sorted from them (not recorded which). Receptors originate from a man aged 18 to 29 who had mild COVID-19 (a few samples of this study predate the infection). Cell type and time point are not known.

This clonotype was counted a few times. This rearrangement joins TRBV5-4 to TRBJ2-2; no definite D call. This CDR3 has 16 residues. Per the germline V gene, CDR1 is SGHNT and CDR2 is YYREEE (reference sequence). V was shortened by 3 bases and J by 7 bases, with 19 bases between the two germline ends. CDR3 nucleotide sequence: TGTGCCAGCAGCTCGCTAGTTCCTGTCCCAGACGGGGAGCTGTTTTTT. Translation gives CASSSLVPVPDGELFF.

This clonotype has just a few counts. This chain connects TRBV12-3 or TRBV12-4 to TRBJ2-5; D not resolved. The CDR3 length is 11 residues. V was trimmed by 1 base and J by 6 bases, leaving 3 bases between them. The CDR3 DNA sequence: TGTGCCAGCAGTTTAGAGAAGACCCAGTACTTC. The encoded protein is CASSLEKTQYF.

This clonotype was observed a handful of times. The chain couples TRBV29-1 to TRBJ2-1; D gene unclear. CDR3 length equals 12 residues. Looked up from germline, CDR1 is SQVTM and CDR2 is ANQGSEA. Trimming removed 6 bases from V and 8 bases from J, with 14 bases in between. The CDR3 nucleotides are TGCAGCGTCCAGACCCCCTCAGATGAGCAGTTCTTC. This encodes CSVQTPSDEQFF.

The chain links TRBV7-6 to TRBJ1-2; no reliable D call. The CDR3 is 13 residues long. The germline gives CDR1 SGHVS, CDR2 FNYEAQ. V was pared by 0 bases and J by 8 bases, with 10 bases between. The CDR3 is CASSLAMRGGYTF. CDR3 DNA: TGTGCCAGCAGCTTAGCGATGCGTGGCGGCTACACCTTC.

The genes are TRBV20-1 and TRBJ2-7, with TRBD1 matching over 7 bases. CDR1 is DFQATT and CDR2 is SNEGSKA in the germline V gene (reference sequence). J was trimmed by 3 bases and V by 1 base; bases with no gene match: 6. The CDR3 is 14 amino acids. CDR3 in amino acids: CSARARDRLYEQYF. Written as DNA, the CDR3 is TGCAGTGCTAGAGCTCGGGACAGACTCTACGAGCAGTACTTC.

This clonotype has more than one count but fewer than ten. This chain connects TRBV5-1 to TRBJ1-1; TRBD1 might be the D (6 bases). The germline V gene encodes CDR1 SGHRS and CDR2 YFSETQ. V lost 1 base and J lost 3, with 13 bases in between. The CDR3 runs 15 residues. CDR3 loop: CASSLTVSGDTEAFF. DNA of the CDR3: TGCGCCAGCAGCTTGACGGTCTCAGGGGACACTGAAGCTTTCTTT.

The gene calls are TRBV4-2 and TRBJ2-3, with 8 bases aligning to TRBD1. The trim removed 6 bases at V and 4 bases at J, leaving 3 bases unmatched. Germline V lookup: CDR1 LGHNA, CDR2 YNFKEQ. This CDR3 has 13 amino acids. The CDR3 region is CASRQGGADTQYF. The CDR3 DNA sequence: TGTGCCAGCAGACAGGGGGGTGCAGATACGCAGTATTTT.

The gene calls are TRBV20-1 and TRBJ2-3, with D tentatively TRBD1 or TRBD2 (6 bases each). The CDR3 covers 14 residues. Per germline, CDR1 DFQATT and CDR2 SNEGSKA (reference sequence). Trimming removed 6 bases from V and 2 bases from J, with 15 bases in between. The CDR3 DNA sequence: TGCAGTGCGACCCCGGGGGCCCACACAGATACGCAGTATTTT. Amino acids: CSATPGAHTDTQYF.

This clonotype was detected a few times. The chain recombines TRBV12-3 or TRBV12-4 with TRBJ1-4, with D maybe TRBD1 (5 bases). Trimming took 9 bases from V and 8 from J, leaving 19 bases between them. The CDR3 extends over 14 amino acids. The CDR3 DNA reads as TGTGCCAGTACAGGACTTGGTACAAGAGAAAAACTGTTTTTT. This gives the protein CASTGLGTREKLFF.

This clonotype was seen a handful of times. The chain couples TRBV12-3 or TRBV12-4 to TRBJ1-5; 9 bases fit TRBD1. The CDR3 loop spans 13 amino acids. V trimming: 5 bases; J trimming: 6 bases; junction bases outside the gene matches: 2. The CDR3, as DNA: TGTGCCAGCAGTCACAGGGGGCCTCAGCCCCAGCATTTT. Translation gives CASSHRGPQPQHF.

This clonotype has a handful of counts. The chain recombines TRBV15 with TRBJ1-1; D is ambiguous. Deletions cut 0 bases from V and 3 bases from J, with 8 bases between. The CDR3 is 14 amino acids. The germline V gene has CDR1 LNHNV and CDR2 YYDKDF (reference sequence). CDR3 sequence (DNA): TGTGCCACCAGCAGAGATTTGAGCTACACTGAAGCTTTCTTT. Protein: CATSRDLSYTEAFF.

This clonotype was seen many times. A junction boundary mismatches the germline segment, possibly from a read error. This chain links TRBV30 with TRBJ2-2; D is perhaps TRBD1 (5 bases). Germline loops: CDR1 GTSNPN, CDR2 SVGIG (reference sequence). CDR3 length: 13 amino acids. CDR3 loop: CAWGVQGLGELFF. The DNA of the CDR3 is TGTGCCTGGGGTGTTCAGGGTCTCGGGGAGCTGTTTTTT. Full variable domain (rest looked up from reference TRBV30 and TRBJ2-2): SQTIHQWPATLVQPVGSPLSLECTVEGTSNPNLYWYRQAAGRGLQLLFYSVGIGQISSEVPQNLSASRPQDRQFILSSKKLLLSDSGFYLCAWGVQGLGELFFGEGSRLTVL.

This clonotype was observed many times. The chain has TRBV24-1 and TRBJ2-3, with 13 bases matching TRBD2. With 6 bases clipped from V and 6 bases from J, the junction kept 5 bases outside the gene matches. Germline V gene data show CDR1 as KGHDR and CDR2 as SFDVKD. This CDR3 spans 15 amino acids. The CDR3 protein is CATSYGTSGVDTQYF. The CDR3 DNA follows: TGTGCCACCAGTTATGGGACTAGCGGGGTGGATACGCAGTATTTT.

This clonotype was counted a few times. This rearrangement joins TRBV7-9 to TRBJ2-3; possible D gene TRBD1, 7 bases. CDR1 is SEHNR, CDR2 FQNEAQ, per germline (reference sequence). The germline V and J ends were trimmed by 6 bases and 7 bases, with 26 bases remaining between them. CDR3 length: 17 amino acids. CDR3 sequence reads: CASSSPEAEGAQYTQYF. As DNA, the CDR3 is TGTGCCAGCAGTTCCCCCGAGGCGGAGGGGGCGCAGTATACGCAGTATTTT.

At least ten counts were recorded for this clonotype. The V gene is TRBV4-3, the J gene TRBJ2-3, with D hard to call. The V end lost 0 bases, the J end lost 1 base, and 8 bases lay between the germline ends. This CDR3 is 15 amino acids long. In germline, CDR1 is LGHNA, CDR2 YSLEER. CDR3 sequence (DNA): TGCGCCAGCAGCCAAGACCCGCAGGGCACAGATACGCAGTATTTT. It codes for CASSQDPQGTDTQYF.

V gene TRBV28 combines with J gene TRBJ1-6, with D hard to call. The CDR3 spans 15 residues. Trimming stripped 4 bases from V and 2 bases from J, with 9 bases between. The germline CDR1 and CDR2 sequences are MDHEN and SYDVKM. In DNA, the CDR3 is TGTGCCAGCAGTTCCCCCGGTCCCTATAATTCACCCCTCCACTTT. This encodes CASSSPGPYNSPLHF.

The rearrangement uses TRBV7-9 and TRBJ2-5; D might be TRBD1 or TRBD2, each matching 6 bases. Per germline, CDR1 SEHNR and CDR2 FQNEAQ (reference sequence). The CDR3 spans 15 residues. V was shortened by 3 bases and J by 5 bases, with 16 bases between the two germline ends. The CDR3 DNA reads TGTGCCAGCAGCTTGGGCATCCAGGGGAGGGAGACCCAGTACTTC. Amino acid sequence: CASSLGIQGRETQYF.

This clonotype occurred a few times. The chain couples TRBV10-3 to TRBJ2-1; either TRBD1 or TRBD2 may supply D (5 bases each). This CDR3 has 12 residues. Trimming cost V 8 bases and J 6 bases, with 11 bases left between them. Germline V gene data show CDR1 as ENHRY and CDR2 as SYGVKD. The CDR3 spells CAIAPGANEQFF. The CDR3 DNA follows: TGTGCCATCGCCCCCGGGGCCAATGAGCAGTTCTTC.

The V call is TRBV12-3 or TRBV12-4, the J call TRBJ1-4; tentatively, D is TRBD1 (6 bases). Trimming took 6 bases from V and 4 from J, leaving 6 bases between them. The CDR3 extends over 12 amino acids. The CDR3 region is CASRQGNEKLFF. In nucleotides, the CDR3 is TGTGCCAGCAGACAGGGTAATGAAAAACTGTTTTTT.

This rearrangement joins TRBV7-9 to TRBJ1-2; TRBD1 matches at 9 bases. The germline gives CDR1 SEHNR, CDR2 FQNEAQ (reference sequence). Unmatched junction bases numbered 6, after V lost 3 bases and J lost 4 bases. The CDR3 has 15 residues. As DNA, the CDR3 is TGTGCCAGCAGCTTGGGACAGGGCGAGGGCTATGGCTACACCTTC. Its translation: CASSLGQGEGYGYTF.

This clonotype has a handful of counts. V usage is TRBV15 and J usage is TRBJ2-7, with D possibly TRBD1 on 5 matching bases. Germline V gene data show CDR1 as LNHNV and CDR2 as YYDKDF (reference sequence). Trimming shortened V by 3 bases and J by 12 bases, and 21 bases separated the two germline ends. The CDR3 has 14 residues. The CDR3 bases are TGTGCCACCAGCAGCCCCAGGGATGGCAGCTGGCGGTACTTC. It is translated as CATSSPRDGSWRYF.

In its sample, this clonotype was seen once. V usage is TRBV7-9 and J usage is TRBJ1-2; the D gene is possibly TRBD1 (6 bases). CDR3 length: 15 amino acids. Trimming removed 3 bases at V and 4 bases at J, with 15 bases between. Looked up from germline, CDR1 is SEHNR and CDR2 is FQNEAQ (reference sequence). The CDR3 reads CASSFDPGQVYGYTF. CDR3 nucleotide sequence: TGTGCCAGCAGCTTCGATCCGGGACAAGTCTATGGCTACACCTTC.